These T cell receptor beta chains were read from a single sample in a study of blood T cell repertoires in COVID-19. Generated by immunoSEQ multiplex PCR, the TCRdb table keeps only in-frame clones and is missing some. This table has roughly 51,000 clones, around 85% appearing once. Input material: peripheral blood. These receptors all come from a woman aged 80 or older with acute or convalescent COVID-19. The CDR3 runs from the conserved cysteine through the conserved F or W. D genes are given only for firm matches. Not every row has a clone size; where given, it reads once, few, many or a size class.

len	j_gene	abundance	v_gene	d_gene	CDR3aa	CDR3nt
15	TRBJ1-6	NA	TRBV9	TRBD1	CASSARDSRLGVLHF	TGTGCCAGCAGCGCACGGGACAGCCGACTGGGGGTCCTCCACTTT
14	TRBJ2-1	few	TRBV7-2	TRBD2	CASSPDRGGVEQFF	TGTGCCAGCAGCCCCGACCGGGGGGGAGTTGAGCAGTTCTTC
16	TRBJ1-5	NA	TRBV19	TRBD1	CATVSDRHYSNQPQHF	TGTGCCACCGTTTCGGACAGGCACTATAGCAATCAGCCCCAGCATTTT
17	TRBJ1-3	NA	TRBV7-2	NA	CASSSLRDFWRENTIYF	TGTGCCAGCAGCTCTCTACGGGACTTCTGGCGGGAAAACACCATATATTTT
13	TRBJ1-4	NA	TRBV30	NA	CAGLGQPNEKLFF	TGTGCCGGACTAGGACAGCCTAATGAAAAACTGTTTTTT
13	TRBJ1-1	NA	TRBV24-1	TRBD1	CATTGTGSSEAFF	TGTGCCACTACCGGGACAGGATCATCTGAAGCTTTCTTT
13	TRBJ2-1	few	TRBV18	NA	CASSPAVIKEQFF	TGTGCCAGCTCACCCGCAGTGATAAAAGAGCAGTTCTTC
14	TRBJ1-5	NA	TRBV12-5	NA	CASGPGVSNQPQHF	TGTGCTAGTGGTCCGGGTGTAAGCAATCAGCCCCAGCATTTT
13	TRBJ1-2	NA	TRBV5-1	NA	CASRATEYYGYTF	TGCGCCAGCAGGGCTACGGAGTACTATGGCTACACCTTC
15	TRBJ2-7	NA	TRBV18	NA	CASSLDSSPAYEQYF	TGTGCCAGCTCACTAGACAGTTCCCCCGCCTACGAGCAGTACTTC
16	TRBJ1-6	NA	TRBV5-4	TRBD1	CASSVFRQGFNSPLHF	TGTGCCAGCAGCGTATTTAGACAGGGGTTTAATTCACCCCTCCACTTT
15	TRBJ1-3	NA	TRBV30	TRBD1	CAWSGRGGVGNTIYF	TGTGCCTGGAGTGGAAGAGGGGGCGTTGGAAACACCATATATTTT
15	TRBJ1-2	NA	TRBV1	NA	CTSSQDQGQGYGYTF	TGCACCAGCAGCCAAGATCAGGGACAGGGGTATGGCTACACCTTC
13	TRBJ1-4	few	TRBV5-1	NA	CATRTEFNEKLFF	TGCGCCACCCGGACAGAGTTTAATGAAAAACTGTTTTTT
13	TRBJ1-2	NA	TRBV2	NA	CASSGSQINGYTF	TGTGCCAGCAGTGGGAGTCAGATCAACGGCTACACCTTC
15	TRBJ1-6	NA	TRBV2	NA	CASRWGQANNSPLHF	TGTGCCAGCAGATGGGGGCAGGCCAATAATTCACCCCTCCACTTT